Below are 3 T cell receptor beta chains sequenced from a single sample in a study of T cells in Graves' hyperthyroidism and ophthalmopathy. RNA transcripts gave rise to amplified TCR beta CDR3 regions. The study used the HTBI primer set for a first-round RT-PCR of the TCR CDR3. From the multiplex PCR reads, TCRdb called clonotypes with MiXCR, one entry per CDR3 protein. The table includes a few hundred thousand distinct CDR3 sequences, roughly a sixth detected once. Input material: blood. These receptor sequences come from a middle-aged woman with Graves' ophthalmopathy.

This clonotype has at least ten counts. The chain carries TRBV11-2 and TRBJ2-5, with D perhaps matching TRBD2 (6 bases). Germline CDR1 and CDR2: SGHAT and FQNNGV. The CDR3 runs to 13 residues. V lost 4 bases and J 5 bases, leaving 11 bases between the germline ends. CDR3 protein: CASSWGGVETQYF. The DNA of the CDR3 is TGTGCCAGCAGCTGGGGAGGTGTGGAGACCCAGTACTTC.

The V call is TRBV5-1, the J call TRBJ2-5; TRBD2 matches 13 bases. The CDR3 totals 19 residues. With 3 bases clipped from V and 2 bases from J, the junction kept 13 bases outside the gene matches. Germline values: CDR1 SGHRS, CDR2 YFSETQ. CDR3 sequence: CASSSGTSGIPTAQETQYF. The DNA of the CDR3 is TGCGCCAGCAGCTCCGGGACTAGCGGGATTCCGACGGCACAAGAGACCCAGTACTTC.

In this sample, this clonotype turned up once. V and J are TRBV20-1 and TRBJ1-5; 8 bases align to TRBD1. The CDR3 sequence is 19 residues long. Trimming took 0 bases from V and 1 from J; bases not matched to a gene: 14. Germline CDR1 DFQATT, CDR2 SNEGSKA (reference sequence). The CDR3 DNA reads as TGCAGTGCTAGAGATTCAGGGGGGGCAGGGGGCATGAGCAATCAGCCCCAGCATTTT. It codes for CSARDSGGAGGMSNQPQHF.